This T cell receptor beta chain is drawn from a study of response to subunit inactivated influenza vaccine. Whole-study results and caveats: It was suggested by the authors that few new T cells are recruited by each seasonal influenza vaccination.

MiXCR, applied by TCRdb to the RT-PCR reads, yields one record per CDR3 protein. Of hundreds of thousands of distinct CDR3 sequences detected, less than 15% appear once; the ten largest clones hold 6.5% to 8%. The CDR3 is 18 residues long. Germline CDR1 reads KGHSH; CDR2 reads LQKENI. V gave up 2 bases and J gave up 0 bases, with 19 bases separating them. The table lists this clonotype with a few counts. The antigen is not known. The receptor was isolated from a man aged 50 to 60 who received an inactivated influenza vaccine. The chain uses TRBV18 and TRBJ1-1; weak D call: TRBD1 (5 bases). This specimen was PBMCs from blood, taken less than 15 days before vaccination. CDR3 in amino acids: CASSPSGRGAEVNTEAFF. Here the CDR3 DNA reads TGTGCCAGCTCACCAAGTGGAAGGGGCGCGGAGGTGAACACTGAAGCTTTCTTT.